This TCR beta chain derives from a study of T cells in Graves' hyperthyroidism and ophthalmopathy. This CDR3 has 15 amino acids. J was trimmed by 5 bases and V by 6 bases; bases with no gene match: 10. Germline CDR1 MNHEY, CDR2 SMNVEV (reference sequence). The source material, RNA transcripts, was used to amplify TCR beta CDR3 regions. Primed by the HTBI set, a first-round RT-PCR was run on the TCR CDR3. MiXCR was run by TCRdb on the multiplex PCR reads, yielding one entry per CDR3 protein. The table shows roughly 570,000 distinct CDR3 sequences, with 15% to 18% occurring only once. This clonotype was counted a few times.

Sample: blood. The receptor's source is a woman in her 30s with Graves' hyperthyroidism. The gene calls are TRBV27 and TRBJ2-7; 10 bases map to TRBD2. The chain's CDR3 is CASSEIAGGMNEQYF. CDR3 sequence (DNA): TGTGCCAGCAGCGAAATAGCGGGAGGAATGAACGAGCAGTACTTC.